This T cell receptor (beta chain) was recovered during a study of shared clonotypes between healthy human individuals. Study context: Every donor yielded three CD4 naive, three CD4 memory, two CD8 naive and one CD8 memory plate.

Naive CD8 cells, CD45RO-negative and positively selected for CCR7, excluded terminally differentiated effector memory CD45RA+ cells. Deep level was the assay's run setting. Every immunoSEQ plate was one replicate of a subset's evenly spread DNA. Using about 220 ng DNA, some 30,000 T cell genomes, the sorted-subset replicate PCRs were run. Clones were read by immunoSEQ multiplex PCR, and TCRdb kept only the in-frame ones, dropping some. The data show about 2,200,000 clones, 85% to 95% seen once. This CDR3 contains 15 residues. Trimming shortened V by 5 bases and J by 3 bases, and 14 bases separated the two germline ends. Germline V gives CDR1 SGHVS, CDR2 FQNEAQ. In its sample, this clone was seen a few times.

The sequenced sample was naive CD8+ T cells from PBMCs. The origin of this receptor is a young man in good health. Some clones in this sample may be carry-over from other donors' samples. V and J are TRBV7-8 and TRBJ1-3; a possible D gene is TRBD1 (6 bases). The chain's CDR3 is CASSPRRTDGNTIYF. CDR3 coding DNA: TGTGCCAGCAGCCCACGCCGGACAGATGGAAACACCATATATTTT.